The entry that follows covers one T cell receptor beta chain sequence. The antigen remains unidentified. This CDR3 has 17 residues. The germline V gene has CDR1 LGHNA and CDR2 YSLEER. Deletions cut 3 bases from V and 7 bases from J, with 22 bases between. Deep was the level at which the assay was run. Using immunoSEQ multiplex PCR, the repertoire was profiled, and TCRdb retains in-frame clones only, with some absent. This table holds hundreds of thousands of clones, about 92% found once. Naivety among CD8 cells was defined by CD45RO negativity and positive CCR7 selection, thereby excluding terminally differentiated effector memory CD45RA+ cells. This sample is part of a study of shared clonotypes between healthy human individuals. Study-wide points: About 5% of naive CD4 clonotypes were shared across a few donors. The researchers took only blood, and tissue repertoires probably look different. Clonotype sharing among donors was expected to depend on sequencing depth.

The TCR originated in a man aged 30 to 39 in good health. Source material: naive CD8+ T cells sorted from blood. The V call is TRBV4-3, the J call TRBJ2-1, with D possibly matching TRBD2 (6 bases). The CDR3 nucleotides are TGCGCCAGCAGCCATCTTCCCGCGGGATCGACGGGAAATGAGCAGTTCTTC. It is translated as CASSHLPAGSTGNEQFF.